These T cell receptor beta chains were read from a single sample in a study of early stage breast cancer tumors. Profiled with immunoSEQ multiplex PCR; TCRdb holds only in-frame clones, not every one. The data contain thousands of clones, about two thirds of them singletons. The source material was normal breast tissue next to the tumor. These receptors came from a person between 60 and 69 years old with breast cancer. Both conserved end residues are part of each CDR3.

CASSVMAGGTNVVQFF,TRBV2,TRBJ2-1
CAGRDRGCTEAFF,TRBV21-1,TRBJ1-1
CASSLGHMETQYF,TRBV7-9,TRBJ2-5
CASSLKDRGRLSTDTQYF,TRBV5-1,TRBJ2-3
CASSQERAGYNEQFF,TRBV4-3,TRBJ2-1
CASSVGQGNEKLFF,TRBV2,TRBJ1-4
CASSILDRGPDEQFF,TRBV19,TRBJ2-1
CASSLEARGHEQFF,TRBV11-3,TRBJ2-1
CASSLDLGNTIYF,TRBV7-3,TRBJ1-3
CASSIWGARQPQHF,TRBV19,TRBJ1-5
CSVGGQRGSYEQYF,TRBV29-1,TRBJ2-7
CASSITGTNGEQYF,TRBV19,TRBJ2-7
CASSYGFSSGANVLTF,TRBV28,TRBJ2-6
CASSPRNPAEAFF,TRBV7-9,TRBJ1-1
CASSIEPRNNEQFF,TRBV19,TRBJ2-1
CASTLWGDNEQFF,TRBV28,TRBJ2-1
CASSLPSQRGTGELFF,TRBV5-4,TRBJ2-2
CATSRTTRNNEQFF,TRBV15,TRBJ2-1
CASSLGQGLHRELFF,TRBV11-1,TRBJ2-2
CASSVGQGNTGELFF,TRBV5-1,TRBJ2-2
CAWAGQHNQPQHF,TRBV30,TRBJ1-5
CASSTDRGSPLHF,TRBV19,TRBJ1-6
CASSAKMYEQYF,TRBV5-1,TRBJ2-7
CASSFGDRSSGNTIYF,TRBV5-1,TRBJ1-3
CAWSNHRYGYTF,TRBV30,TRBJ1-2
CAWMPPPGGNIQYF,TRBV30,TRBJ2-4
CASSSPTLGTSGNTIYF,TRBV7-9,TRBJ1-3
CAISESTSGSREQYF,TRBV10-3,TRBJ2-7
CASSRIFNPSYEQYF,TRBV27,TRBJ2-7
CASRLPGLAGPAQFF,TRBV2,TRBJ2-1
CASKSSLSGELFF,TRBV2,TRBJ2-2
CASSQVNEQFF,TRBV14,TRBJ2-1
CASSSSFQGVDDTGELFF,TRBV7-8,TRBJ2-2
CASGDREISPLHF,TRBV9,TRBJ1-6
CASCTTDEQFF,TRBV28,TRBJ2-1
CASSPAAGGGNEQFF,TRBV16,TRBJ2-1
CASSQSTGNTGELFF,TRBV5-1,TRBJ2-2
CASSSSRGAAFYEQYF,TRBV6-5,TRBJ2-7
CASSLGGQGTDGYTF,TRBV5-1,TRBJ1-2
CASSLAASPTDTQYF,TRBV5-1,TRBJ2-3
CASSIRRPGADTQYF,TRBV19,TRBJ2-3
CASSVAPDRDSPLHF,TRBV9,TRBJ1-6
CASSLGFPGGPSSYEQYF,TRBV7-9,TRBJ2-7
CASSLGPGYEQYF,TRBV27,NA
CASTAGGSYNEQFF,TRBV19,TRBJ2-1
CAGIIKRTLHATNEKLFF,TRBV10-2,TRBJ1-4
CASSLATGMNTEAFF,TRBV7-9,TRBJ1-1
CAWSVPTAVYEKLFF,TRBV30,TRBJ1-4
CASSPGDANEKLFF,TRBV18,TRBJ1-4
CASTRDHSTDTQYF,TRBV2,TRBJ2-3
CASSLKSFCEKLFF,TRBV7-3,TRBJ1-4
CASSLGGRFGGPALQETQYF,TRBV5-1,TRBJ2-5
CASSEQGGDTDTQYF,TRBV7-2,TRBJ2-3
CASSRDRGYEKLFF,TRBV7-2,TRBJ1-4
CASSSGLNTEAFF,TRBV2,TRBJ1-1